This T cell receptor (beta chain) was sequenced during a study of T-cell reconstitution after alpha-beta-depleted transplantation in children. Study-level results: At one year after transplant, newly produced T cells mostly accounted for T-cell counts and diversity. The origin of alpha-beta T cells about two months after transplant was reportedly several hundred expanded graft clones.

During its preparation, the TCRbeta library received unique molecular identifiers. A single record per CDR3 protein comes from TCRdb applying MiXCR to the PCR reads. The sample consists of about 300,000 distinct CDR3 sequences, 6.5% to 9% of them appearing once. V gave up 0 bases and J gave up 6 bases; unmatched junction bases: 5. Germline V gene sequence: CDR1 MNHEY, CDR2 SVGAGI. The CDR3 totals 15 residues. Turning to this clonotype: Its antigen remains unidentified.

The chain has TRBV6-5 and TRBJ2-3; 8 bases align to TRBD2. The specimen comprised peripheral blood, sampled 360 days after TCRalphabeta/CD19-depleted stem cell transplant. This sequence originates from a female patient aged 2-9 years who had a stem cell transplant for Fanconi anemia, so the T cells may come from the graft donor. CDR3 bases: TGTGCCAGCAGTTACTCGACGGGGGGGAGCGATACGCAGTATTTT. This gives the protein CASSYSTGGSDTQYF.